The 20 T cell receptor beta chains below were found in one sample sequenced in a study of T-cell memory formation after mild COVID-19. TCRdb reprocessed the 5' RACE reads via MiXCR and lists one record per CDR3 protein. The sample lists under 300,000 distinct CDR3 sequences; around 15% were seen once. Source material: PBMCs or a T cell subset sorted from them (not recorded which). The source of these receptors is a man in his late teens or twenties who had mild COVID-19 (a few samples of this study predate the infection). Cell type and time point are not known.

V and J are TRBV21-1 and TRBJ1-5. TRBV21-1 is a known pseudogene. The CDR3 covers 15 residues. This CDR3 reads CASSGEPFWNQPQHF. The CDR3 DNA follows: TGTGCCAGCAGCGGAGAGCCGTTTTGGAATCAGCCCCAGCATTTT.

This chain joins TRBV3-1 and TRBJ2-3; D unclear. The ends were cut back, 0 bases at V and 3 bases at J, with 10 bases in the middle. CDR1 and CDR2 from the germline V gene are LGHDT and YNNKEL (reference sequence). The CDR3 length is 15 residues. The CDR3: CASSQDRRSTDTQYF. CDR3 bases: TGTGCCAGCAGCCAAGATCGTAGGAGTACAGATACGCAGTATTTT.

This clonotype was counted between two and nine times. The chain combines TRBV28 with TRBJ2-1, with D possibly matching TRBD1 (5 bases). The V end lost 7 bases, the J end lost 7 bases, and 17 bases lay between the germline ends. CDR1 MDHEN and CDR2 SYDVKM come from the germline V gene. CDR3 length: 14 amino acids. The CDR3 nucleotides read TGTGCCAGCACCGACCAAGGGGTTTGGAATGAGCAGTTCTTC. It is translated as CASTDQGVWNEQFF.

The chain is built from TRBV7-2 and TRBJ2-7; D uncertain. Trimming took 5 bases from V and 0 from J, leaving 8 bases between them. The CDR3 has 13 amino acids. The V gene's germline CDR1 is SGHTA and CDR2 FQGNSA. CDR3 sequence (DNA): TGTGCCAGCAGCCCTCCAAGCTCCTACGAGCAGTACGTC. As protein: CASSPPSSYEQYV.

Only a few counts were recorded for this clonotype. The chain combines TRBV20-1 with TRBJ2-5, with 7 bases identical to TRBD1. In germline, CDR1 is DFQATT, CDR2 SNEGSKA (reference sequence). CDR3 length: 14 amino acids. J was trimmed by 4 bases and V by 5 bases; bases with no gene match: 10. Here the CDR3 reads CSALRGGPGETQYF. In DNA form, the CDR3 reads TGCAGTGCTCTCCGAGGGGGCCCCGGAGAGACCCAGTACTTC.

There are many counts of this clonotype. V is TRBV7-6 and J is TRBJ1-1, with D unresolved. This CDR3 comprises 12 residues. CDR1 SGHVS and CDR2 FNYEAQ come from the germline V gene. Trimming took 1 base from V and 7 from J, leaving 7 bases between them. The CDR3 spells CASSLVLGEAFF. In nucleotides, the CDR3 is TGTGCCAGCAGCTTAGTATTGGGTGAAGCTTTCTTT.

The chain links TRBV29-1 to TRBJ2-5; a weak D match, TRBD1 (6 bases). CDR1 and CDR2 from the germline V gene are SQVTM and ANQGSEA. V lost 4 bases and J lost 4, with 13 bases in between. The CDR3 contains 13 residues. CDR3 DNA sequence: TGCAGCGTTGCAGGGGAATATGGAGAGACCCAGTACTTC. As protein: CSVAGEYGETQYF.

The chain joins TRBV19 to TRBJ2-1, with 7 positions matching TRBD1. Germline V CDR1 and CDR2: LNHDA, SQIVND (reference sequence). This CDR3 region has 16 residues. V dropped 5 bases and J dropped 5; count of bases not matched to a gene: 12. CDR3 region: CASSLYPGTADNEQFF. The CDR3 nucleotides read TGTGCCAGTAGTCTCTACCCCGGGACAGCCGACAATGAGCAGTTCTTC.

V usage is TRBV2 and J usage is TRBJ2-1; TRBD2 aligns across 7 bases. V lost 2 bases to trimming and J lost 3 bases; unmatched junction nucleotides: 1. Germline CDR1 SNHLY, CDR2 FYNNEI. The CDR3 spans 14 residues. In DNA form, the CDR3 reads TGTGCCAGCAGTGAACCGGGGGGCTACAATGAGCAGTTCTTC. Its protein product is CASSEPGGYNEQFF.

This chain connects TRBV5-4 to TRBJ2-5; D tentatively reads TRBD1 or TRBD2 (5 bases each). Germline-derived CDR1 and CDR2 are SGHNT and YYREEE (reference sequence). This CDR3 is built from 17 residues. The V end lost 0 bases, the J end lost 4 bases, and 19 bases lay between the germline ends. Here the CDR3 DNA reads TGTGCCAGCAGCTTGGGAGTGGCAGGGACGGGCCGAGAGACCCAGTACTTC. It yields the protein CASSLGVAGTGRETQYF. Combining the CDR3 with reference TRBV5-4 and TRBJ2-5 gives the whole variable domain ETGVTQSPTHLIKTRGQQVTLRCSSQSGHNTVSWYQQALGQGPQFIFQYYREEENGRGNFPPRFSGLQFPNYSSELNVNALELDDSALYLCASSLGVAGTGRETQYFGPGTRLLVL.

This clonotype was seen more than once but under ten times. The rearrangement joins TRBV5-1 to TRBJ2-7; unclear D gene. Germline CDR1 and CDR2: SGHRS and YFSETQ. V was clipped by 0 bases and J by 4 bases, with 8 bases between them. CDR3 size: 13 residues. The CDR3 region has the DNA TGCGCCAGCAGCTTGGATTCGGAGTACGAGCAGTACTTC. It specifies CASSLDSEYEQYF.

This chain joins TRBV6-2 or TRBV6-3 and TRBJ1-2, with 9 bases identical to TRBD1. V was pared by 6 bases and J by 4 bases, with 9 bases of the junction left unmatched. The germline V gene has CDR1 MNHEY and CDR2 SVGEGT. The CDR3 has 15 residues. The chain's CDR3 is CASRRGQGYTYGYTF. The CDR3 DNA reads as TGTGCCAGCAGGCGGGGACAGGGTTACACCTATGGCTACACCTTC.

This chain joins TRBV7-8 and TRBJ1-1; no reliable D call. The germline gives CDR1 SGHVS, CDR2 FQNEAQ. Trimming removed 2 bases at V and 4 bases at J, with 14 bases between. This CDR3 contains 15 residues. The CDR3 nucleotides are TGTGCCAGCAGCTTAACCAGGATGGACCCCACTGAAGCTTTCTTT. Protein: CASSLTRMDPTEAFF.

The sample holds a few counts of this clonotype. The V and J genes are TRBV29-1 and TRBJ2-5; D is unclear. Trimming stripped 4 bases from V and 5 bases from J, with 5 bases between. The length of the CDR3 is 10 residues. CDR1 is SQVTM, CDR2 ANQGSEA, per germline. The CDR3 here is CSVVRETQYF. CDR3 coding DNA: TGCAGCGTTGTAAGGGAGACCCAGTACTTC. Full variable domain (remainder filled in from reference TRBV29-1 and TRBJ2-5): SAVISQKPSRDICQRGTSLTIQCQVDSQVTMMFWYRQQPGQSLTLIATANQGSEATYESGFVIDKFPISRPNLTFSTLTVSNMSPEDSSIYLCSVVRETQYFGPGTRLLVL.

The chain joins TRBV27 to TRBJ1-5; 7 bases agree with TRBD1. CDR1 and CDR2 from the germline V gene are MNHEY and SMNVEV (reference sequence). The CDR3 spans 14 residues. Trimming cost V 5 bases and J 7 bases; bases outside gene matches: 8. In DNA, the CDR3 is TGTGCCAGCAGTCCTGACAGGGTAGGCCAGCCCCAGCATTTT. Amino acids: CASSPDRVGQPQHF.

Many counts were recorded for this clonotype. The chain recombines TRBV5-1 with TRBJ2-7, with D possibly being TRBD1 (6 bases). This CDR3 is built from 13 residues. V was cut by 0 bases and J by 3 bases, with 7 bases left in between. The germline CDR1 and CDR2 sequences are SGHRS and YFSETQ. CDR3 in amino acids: CASSLGQDYEQYV. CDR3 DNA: TGCGCCAGCAGCTTGGGACAGGACTACGAGCAGTACGTC.

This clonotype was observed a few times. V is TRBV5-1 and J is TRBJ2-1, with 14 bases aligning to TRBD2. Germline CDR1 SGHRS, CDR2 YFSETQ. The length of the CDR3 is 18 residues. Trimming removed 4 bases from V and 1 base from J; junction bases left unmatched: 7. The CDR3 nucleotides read TGCGCCAGCAGCCTGAGGACTAGCGGGGGGCCGTCCTACAATGAGCAGTTCTTC. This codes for CASSLRTSGGPSYNEQFF. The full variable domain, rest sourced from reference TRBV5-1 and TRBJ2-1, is KAGVTQTPRYLIKTRGQQVTLSCSPISGHRSVSWYQQTPGQGLQFLFEYFSETQRNKGNFPGRFSGRQFSNSRSEMNVSTLELGDSALYLCASSLRTSGGPSYNEQFFGPGTRLTVL.

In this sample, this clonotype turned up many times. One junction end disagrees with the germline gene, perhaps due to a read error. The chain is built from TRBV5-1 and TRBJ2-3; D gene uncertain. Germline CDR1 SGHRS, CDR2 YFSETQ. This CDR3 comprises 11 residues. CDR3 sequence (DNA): TGTGCCAGCAGCTTAGAAGATACGCAGTATTTT. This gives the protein CASSLEDTQYF.

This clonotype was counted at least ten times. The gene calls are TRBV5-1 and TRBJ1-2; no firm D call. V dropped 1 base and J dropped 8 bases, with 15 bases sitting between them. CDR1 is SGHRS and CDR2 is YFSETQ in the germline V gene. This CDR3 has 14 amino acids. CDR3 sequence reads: CASSLKGSVGGYTF. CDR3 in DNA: TGCGCCAGCAGCTTGAAGGGCTCAGTGGGGGGCTACACCTTC.

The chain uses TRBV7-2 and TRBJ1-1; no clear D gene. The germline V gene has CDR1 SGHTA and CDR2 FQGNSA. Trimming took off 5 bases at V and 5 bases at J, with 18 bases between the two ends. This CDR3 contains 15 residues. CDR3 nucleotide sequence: TGTGCCAGCAGCCGCACCGGTCTGCTGGTTACTGAAGCTTTCTTT. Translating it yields CASSRTGLLVTEAFF.